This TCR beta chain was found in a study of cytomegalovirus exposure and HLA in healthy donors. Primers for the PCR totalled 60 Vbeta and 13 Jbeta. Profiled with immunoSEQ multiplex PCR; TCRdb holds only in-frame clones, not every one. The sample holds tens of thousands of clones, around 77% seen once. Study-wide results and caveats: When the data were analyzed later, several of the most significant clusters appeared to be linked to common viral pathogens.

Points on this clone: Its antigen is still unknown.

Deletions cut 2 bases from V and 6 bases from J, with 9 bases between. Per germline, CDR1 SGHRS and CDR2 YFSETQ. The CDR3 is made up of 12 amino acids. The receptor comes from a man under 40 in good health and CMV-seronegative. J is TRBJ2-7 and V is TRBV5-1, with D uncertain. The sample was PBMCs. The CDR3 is CASSLESGEQYF. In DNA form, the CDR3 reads TGCGCCAGCAGCTTAGAGTCGGGCGAGCAGTACTTC.